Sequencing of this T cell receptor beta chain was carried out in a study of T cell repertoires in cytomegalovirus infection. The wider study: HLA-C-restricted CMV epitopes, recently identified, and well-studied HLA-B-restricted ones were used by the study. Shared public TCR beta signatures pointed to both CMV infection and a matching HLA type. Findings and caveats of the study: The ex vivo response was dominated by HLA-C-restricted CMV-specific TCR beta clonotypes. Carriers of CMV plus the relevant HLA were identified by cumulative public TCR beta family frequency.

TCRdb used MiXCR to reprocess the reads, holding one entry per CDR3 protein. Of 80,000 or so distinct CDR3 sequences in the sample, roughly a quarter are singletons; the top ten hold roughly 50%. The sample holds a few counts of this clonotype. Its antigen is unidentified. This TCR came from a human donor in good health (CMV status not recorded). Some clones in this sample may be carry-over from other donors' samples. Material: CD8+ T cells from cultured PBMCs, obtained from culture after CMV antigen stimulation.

Written as DNA, the CDR3 is TGTGCCAGTAGTATAGGGACTAGCGGGGGATACGAGCAGTACTTC. Amino acids: CASSIGTSGGYEQYF. The chain uses TRBV19 and TRBJ2-7; 13 bases agree with TRBD2. V was pared by 1 base and J by 4 bases, with 1 base of the junction left unmatched. CDR1 LNHDA and CDR2 SQIVND come from the germline V gene (reference sequence). The CDR3 extends over 15 amino acids.